This T cell receptor (beta chain) appears in the sequencing data of a study of blood T cell repertoires in COVID-19. The overall study: Italy, Spain and the United States were the sources of the convalescent and acute COVID-19 samples. Sources were T cells, B-cell-depleted T cells, or PBMCs; the material itself was cDNA or gDNA.

As handled by the study authors: Amplifying reference gene primers gave estimates of nucleated cell counts. Produced via immunoSEQ multiplex PCR; TCRdb's table is partial and in-frame only. For V, J and clone size, that table is used; D and trimming come from the DNA. The repertoire consists of approximately 76,000 clones, with approximately 90% occurring once and the leading ten covering 8.5%. Trimming removed 2 bases from V and 0 bases from J, with 11 bases in between. From germline, CDR1 is SGHVS and CDR2 FQNEAQ. The CDR3 runs to 16 residues. The receptor was isolated from a human donor in a cohort sampled during active COVID-19. The source material was peripheral blood. The chain recombines TRBV7-8 with TRBJ1-3; a possible D gene is TRBD1 (5 bases). The CDR3 region is CASSLTDTFSGNTIYF. DNA of the CDR3: TGTGCCAGCAGCTTAACGGACACCTTCTCTGGAAACACCATATATTTT. The variable domain in full, completed from reference TRBV7-8 and TRBJ1-3, reads GAGVSQSPRYKVAKRGQDVALRCDPISGHVSLFWYQQALGQGPEFLTYFQNEAQLDKSGLPSDRFFAERPEGSVSTLKIQRTQQEDSAVYLCASSLTDTFSGNTIYFGEGSWLTVV.